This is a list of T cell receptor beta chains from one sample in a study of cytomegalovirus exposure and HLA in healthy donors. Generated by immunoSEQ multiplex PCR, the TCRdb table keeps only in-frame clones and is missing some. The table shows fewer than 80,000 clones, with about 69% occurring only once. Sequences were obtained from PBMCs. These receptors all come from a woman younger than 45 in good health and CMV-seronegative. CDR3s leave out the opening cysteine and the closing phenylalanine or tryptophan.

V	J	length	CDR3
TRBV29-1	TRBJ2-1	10	SVLTPSGEQF
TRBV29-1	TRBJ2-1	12	SALAGTRYNEQF
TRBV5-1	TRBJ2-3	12	ASSWGQRTDTQY
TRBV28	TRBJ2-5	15	ASSPIGTGGFGETQY
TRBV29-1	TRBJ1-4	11	SGGDRVNEKLF
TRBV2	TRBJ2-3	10	ASSGLGDTQY
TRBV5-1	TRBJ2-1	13	ASSLQTGHYYEQF
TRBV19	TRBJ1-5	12	ASTGGLGNQPQH
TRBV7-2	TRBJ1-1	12	ASSLIRFNTEAF
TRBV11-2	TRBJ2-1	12	ASSAMTVDNEQF
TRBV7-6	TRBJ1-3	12	ASSLAATGNTIY
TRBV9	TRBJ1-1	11	ASSAWGNTEAF
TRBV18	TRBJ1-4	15	ASSPPSGSKSHEKLF
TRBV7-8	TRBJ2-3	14	ASSSLGQPSTDTQY
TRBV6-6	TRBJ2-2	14	ASSRVGGENTGELF
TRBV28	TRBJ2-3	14	ASRGSSGGGADTQY